The 9 T cell receptor beta chains presented below share a single source sample, sequenced in a study of blood T cell repertoires in COVID-19. The method was immunoSEQ multiplex PCR; TCRdb's version includes in-frame clones alone and lacks a portion of them. The profile shows some 150,000 clones, over 80% of them singletons. Sequencing was performed on peripheral blood. These TCRs come from a woman aged 60-75 years who had recovered from COVID-19.

This rearrangement joins TRBV3-1 (or the pseudogene TRBV3-2) to TRBJ2-7; 8 bases are shared with TRBD1. This CDR3 contains 12 residues. Germline V gives CDR1 LGHDT, CDR2 YNNKEL (reference sequence). Trimming took 5 bases from V and 9 from J; bases not matched to a gene: 6. The CDR3 here is CASSGQGLAQYF. The CDR3 nucleotides are TGTGCCAGCAGCGGACAGGGATTGGCGCAGTACTTC.

The rearrangement uses TRBV10-3 and TRBJ2-7, with D tentatively TRBD2 (6 bases). The CDR3 runs 14 residues. V was pared by 0 bases and J by 2 bases, with 8 bases between. Germline assignment: CDR1 ENHRY and CDR2 SYGVKD. The CDR3 protein is CAISESGSAYEQYF. CDR3 bases: TGTGCCATCAGTGAGTCCGGGAGCGCCTACGAGCAGTACTTC.

The V gene is TRBV5-1, the J gene TRBJ1-1, with 10 bases that match TRBD1. Trimming took 2 bases from V and 5 from J; bases not matched to a gene: 3. CDR1 and CDR2 (germline): SGHRS, YFSETQ. The CDR3 contains 14 residues. The chain's CDR3 is CASSFGDRGTEAFF. The CDR3 nucleotides are TGCGCCAGCAGCTTTGGGGACAGGGGAACTGAAGCTTTCTTT.

The V and J genes are TRBV5-3 and TRBJ1-3, with 7 bases aligning to TRBD1. TRBV5-3 has ORF status, its function being uncertain. CDR3 length: 17 residues. V was clipped by 4 bases and J by 0 bases; unmatched bases: 10. Written as DNA, the CDR3 is TGTGCCAGAAGCCCAAATCGACAGGGCACCTCTGGAAACACCATATATTTT. Translating gives CARSPNRQGTSGNTIYF.

This chain links TRBV7-9 with TRBJ1-1; perhaps TRBD1 as D (5 bases). The germline V gene encodes CDR1 SEHNR and CDR2 FQNEAQ (reference sequence). The V end lost 3 bases, the J end lost 1 base, and 9 bases lay between the germline ends. The CDR3 contains 14 residues. The CDR3 region has the DNA TGTGCCAGCAGCTTGGAGGGGTCGAACACTGAAGCTTTCTTT. Translation: CASSLEGSNTEAFF.

V is TRBV13 and J is TRBJ1-1, with a weak D call TRBD1 (6 bases). V gave up 5 bases and J gave up 4 bases, with 11 bases separating them. Germline loops: CDR1 PRHDT, CDR2 FYEKMQ (reference sequence). This CDR3 has 13 amino acids. This CDR3 reads CASSRNRATEAFF. Here the CDR3 DNA reads TGTGCCAGCAGCCGCAACAGGGCCACTGAAGCTTTCTTT.

This chain uses TRBV2 with TRBJ2-5; unclear D gene. CDR1 SNHLY and CDR2 FYNNEI come from the germline V gene. This CDR3 has 13 residues. Between the trimmed V and J ends, which lost 7 bases and 2 bases, there was a span of 11 bases. CDR3 bases: TGTGCCAGCATTAGCTCTCAGCAAGAGACCCAGTACTTC. Translating gives CASISSQQETQYF.

A few counts support this clone. CDR3 coding DNA: TGTGCCAGCAAACGGACAATTTACACCGGGGAGCTGTTTTTT. It yields the protein CASKRTIYTGELFF. The chain employs TRBV2 and TRBJ2-2, with D perhaps matching TRBD1 (5 bases). The CDR3 spans 14 residues. The V gene lost 7 bases and the J gene lost 3 bases, with 12 bases spanning the gap. Germline V lookup: CDR1 SNHLY, CDR2 FYNNEI.

This clone is a singleton in its sample. The chain couples TRBV6-2 or TRBV6-3 to TRBJ2-5; 7 bases align to TRBD1. Germline V gives CDR1 MNHEY, CDR2 SVGEGT. The junction had 10 bases not matched to a gene; V was cut back by 4 bases and J by 5 bases. The CDR3 loop spans 15 amino acids. The DNA of the CDR3 is TGTGCCAGCAGTTTTACCGGGACAGAGGGGGAGACCCAGTACTTC. Its protein is CASSFTGTEGETQYF.